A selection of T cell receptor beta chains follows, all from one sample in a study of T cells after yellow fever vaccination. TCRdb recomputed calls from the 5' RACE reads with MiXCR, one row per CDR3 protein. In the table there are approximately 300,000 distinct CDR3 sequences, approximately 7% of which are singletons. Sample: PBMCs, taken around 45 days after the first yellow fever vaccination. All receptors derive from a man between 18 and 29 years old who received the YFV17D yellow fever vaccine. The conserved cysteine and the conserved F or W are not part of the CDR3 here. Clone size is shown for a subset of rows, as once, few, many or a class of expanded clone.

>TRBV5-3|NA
ARSWGSTGALSYEQY
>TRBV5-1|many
ASSLLGLAVQETQY
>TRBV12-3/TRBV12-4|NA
ASRRGPQETQY
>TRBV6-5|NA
ASSYSRDTYEQY
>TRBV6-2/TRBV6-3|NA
ASSRRSDTQY
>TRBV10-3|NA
AISESRTPWETQY
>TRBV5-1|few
ASTLVAGGPETQY
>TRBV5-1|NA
ASSFQAGDTQY
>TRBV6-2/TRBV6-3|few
ASSARDRETQY
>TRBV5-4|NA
ASSSPSLGGQETQY
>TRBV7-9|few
ASSLNKAVNTGELF
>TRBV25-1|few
ASSDDVSDTQY
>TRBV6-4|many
ASSDSPSGGADEQF
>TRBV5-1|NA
ASHPGGGTDTQY
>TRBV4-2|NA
ASSQDPPYNEQF
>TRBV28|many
ASSSQGSLGYGYT
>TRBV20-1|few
GGVGYT
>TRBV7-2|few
ASSSTLNEQF
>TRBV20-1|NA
SARSQGARTDTQY
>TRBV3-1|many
ASRRQGPGANVLT
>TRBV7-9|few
ASSHRDSPQPQH
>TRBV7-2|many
ASSSRTSYEQY
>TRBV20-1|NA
SARGTGTGNTIY
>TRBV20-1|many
SARISDNQPQH
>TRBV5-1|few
ASKEGEPDEQF
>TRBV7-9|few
ASSLPSGGDEQY
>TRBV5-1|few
ASSLQKNNEQF
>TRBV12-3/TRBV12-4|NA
ASTLRCAGQWETGELF
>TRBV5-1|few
ASSSLRAGQVQETQY
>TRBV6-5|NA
ASSYYGGIGAKNIQY
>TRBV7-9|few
ASSLVRGLNEQF
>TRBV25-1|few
ASSDDRLIQGMELQETQY